The T cell receptor (beta chain) described here comes from a study of vaccination and CD4 T cells after COVID-19. Study background: Researchers treated control cultures with a CEFX pool, an HIV-1 Nef pool, or no peptide. Study conclusions and caveats: Of the reactive clones in convalescent patients, a median about 85% showed up only post-vaccination.

As for this clonotype: Antigen: not known.

V was clipped by 3 bases and J by 5 bases; unmatched bases: 5. Germline V lookup: CDR1 DFQATT, CDR2 SNEGSKA (reference sequence). The CDR3 is 13 amino acids. Treatment reported: roughly 10-day PBMC culture with coronavirus spike peptide pools or control peptides (ViraFEST assay). At the Johns Hopkins FTIC core, DNA taken from cultured CD4+ T cells was sequenced by way of the Oncomine TCR Beta short-read assay. A single record per CDR3 protein comes from TCRdb applying MiXCR to the PCR reads. The data contain under 20,000 distinct CDR3 sequences, about 50% of them singletons. The chain joins TRBV20-1 to TRBJ2-7; 9 nucleotides match TRBD2. The sample here was CD4+ T cells from blood, cultured in vitro, taken before SARS-CoV-2 vaccination. This TCR derives from a human donor who had recovered from COVID-19. In DNA, the CDR3 is TGCAGTGCTAGGATGCTAGCGGGAAACGAGCAGTACTTC. The encoded protein is CSARMLAGNEQYF.